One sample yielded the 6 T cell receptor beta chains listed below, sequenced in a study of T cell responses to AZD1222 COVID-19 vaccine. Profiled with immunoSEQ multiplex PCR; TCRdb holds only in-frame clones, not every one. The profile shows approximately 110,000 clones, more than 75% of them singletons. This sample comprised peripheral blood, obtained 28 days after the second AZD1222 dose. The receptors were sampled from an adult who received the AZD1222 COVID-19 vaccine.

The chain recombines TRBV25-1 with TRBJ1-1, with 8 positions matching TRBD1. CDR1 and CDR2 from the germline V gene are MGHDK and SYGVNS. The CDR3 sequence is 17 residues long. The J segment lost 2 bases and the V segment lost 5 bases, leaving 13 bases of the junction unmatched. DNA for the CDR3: TGTGCCAGCAGTCCCCGTGGGGACAGGCTCCGAAACACTGAAGCTTTCTTT. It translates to CASSPRGDRLRNTEAFF. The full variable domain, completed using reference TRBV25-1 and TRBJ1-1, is EADIYQTPRYLVIGTGKKITLECSQTMGHDKMYWYQQDPGMELHLIHYSYGVNSTEKGDLSSESTVSRIRTEHFPLTLESARPSHTSQYLCASSPRGDRLRNTEAFFGQGTRLTVV.

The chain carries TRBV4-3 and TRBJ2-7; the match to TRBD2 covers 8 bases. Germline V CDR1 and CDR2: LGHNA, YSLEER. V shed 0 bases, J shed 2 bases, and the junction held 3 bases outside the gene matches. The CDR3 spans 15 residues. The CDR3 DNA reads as TGCGCCAGCAGCCAAGAGGGGCGGGGGGCCTACGAGCAGTACTTC. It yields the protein CASSQEGRGAYEQYF.

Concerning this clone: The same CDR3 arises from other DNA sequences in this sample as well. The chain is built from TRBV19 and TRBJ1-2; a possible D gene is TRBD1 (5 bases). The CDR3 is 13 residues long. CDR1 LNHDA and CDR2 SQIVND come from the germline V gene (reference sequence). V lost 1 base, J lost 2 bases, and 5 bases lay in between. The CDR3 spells CASSIGTNYGYTF. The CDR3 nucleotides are TGTGCCAGTAGTATAGGGACAAACTATGGCTACACCTTC.

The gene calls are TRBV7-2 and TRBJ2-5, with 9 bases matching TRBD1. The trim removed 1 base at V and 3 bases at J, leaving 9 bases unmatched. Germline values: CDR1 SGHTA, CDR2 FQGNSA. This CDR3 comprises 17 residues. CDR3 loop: CASSLGDMGQGKETQYF. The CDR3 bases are TGTGCCAGCAGCTTAGGGGATATGGGACAGGGAAAAGAGACCCAGTACTTC. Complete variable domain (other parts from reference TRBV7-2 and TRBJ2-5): GAGVSQSPSNKVTEKGKDVELRCDPISGHTALYWYRQSLGQGLEFLIYFQGNSAPDKSGLPSDRFSAERTGGSVSTLTIQRTQQEDSAVYLCASSLGDMGQGKETQYFGPGTRLLVL.

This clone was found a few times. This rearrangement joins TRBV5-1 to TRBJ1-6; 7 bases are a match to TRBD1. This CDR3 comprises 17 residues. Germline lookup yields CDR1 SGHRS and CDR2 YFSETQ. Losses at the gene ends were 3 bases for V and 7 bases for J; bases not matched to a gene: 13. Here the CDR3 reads CASSSARTGAVNSPLHF. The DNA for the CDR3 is TGCGCCAGCAGCTCAGCTAGGACAGGAGCGGTCAATTCACCCCTCCACTTT.

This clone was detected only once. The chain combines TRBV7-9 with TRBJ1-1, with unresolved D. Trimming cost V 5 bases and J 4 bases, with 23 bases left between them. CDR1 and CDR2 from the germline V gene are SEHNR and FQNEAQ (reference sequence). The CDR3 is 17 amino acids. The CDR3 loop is CASSHVAGGARGTEAFF. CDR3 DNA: TGTGCCAGCAGCCACGTAGCCGGAGGAGCTCGGGGCACTGAAGCTTTCTTT.